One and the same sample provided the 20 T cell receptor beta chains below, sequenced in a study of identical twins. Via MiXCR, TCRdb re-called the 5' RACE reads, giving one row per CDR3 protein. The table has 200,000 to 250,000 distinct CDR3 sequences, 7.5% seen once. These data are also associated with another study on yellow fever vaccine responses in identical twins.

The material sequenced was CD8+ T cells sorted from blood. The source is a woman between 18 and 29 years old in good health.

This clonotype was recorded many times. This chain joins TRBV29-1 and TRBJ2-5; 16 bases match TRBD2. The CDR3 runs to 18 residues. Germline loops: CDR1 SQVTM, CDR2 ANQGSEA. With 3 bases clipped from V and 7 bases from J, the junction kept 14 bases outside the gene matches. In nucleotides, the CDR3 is TGCAGCGTTGAGGGACTAGCGGGAGGGCCCTCCTTCAAGACGACCCAGTACTTC. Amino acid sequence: CSVEGLAGGPSFKTTQYF.

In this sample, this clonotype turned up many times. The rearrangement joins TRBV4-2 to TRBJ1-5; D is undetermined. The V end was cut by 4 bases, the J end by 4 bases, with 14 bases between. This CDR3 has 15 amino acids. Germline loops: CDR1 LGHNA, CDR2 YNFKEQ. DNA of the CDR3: TGTGCCAGCAGCCTCTATTCGGGGTCAAATCAGCCCCAGCATTTT. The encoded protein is CASSLYSGSNQPQHF.

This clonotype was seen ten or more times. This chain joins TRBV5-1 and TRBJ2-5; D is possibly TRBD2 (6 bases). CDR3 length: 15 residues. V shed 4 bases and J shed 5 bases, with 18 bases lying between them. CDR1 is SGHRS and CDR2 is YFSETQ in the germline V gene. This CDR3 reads CASSPAVEGMETQYF. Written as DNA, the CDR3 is TGCGCCAGCAGCCCGGCGGTGGAGGGTATGGAGACCCAGTACTTC.

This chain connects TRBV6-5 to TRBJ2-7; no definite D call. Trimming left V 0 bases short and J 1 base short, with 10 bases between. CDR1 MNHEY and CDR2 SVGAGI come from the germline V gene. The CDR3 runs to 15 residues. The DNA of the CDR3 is TGTGCCAGCAGTTACTCGAACGCCCCGTCCTACGAGCAGTACTTC. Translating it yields CASSYSNAPSYEQYF.

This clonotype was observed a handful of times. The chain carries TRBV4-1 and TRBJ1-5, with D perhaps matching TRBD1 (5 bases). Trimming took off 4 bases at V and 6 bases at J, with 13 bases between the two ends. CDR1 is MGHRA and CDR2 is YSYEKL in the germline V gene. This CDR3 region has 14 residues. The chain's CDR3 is CASSPRTGPQPQHF. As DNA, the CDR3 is TGCGCCAGCAGCCCCCGCACAGGACCTCAGCCCCAGCATTTT.

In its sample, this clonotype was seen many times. The CDR3 sequence is CASSVQGSSYEQYF. CDR3 nucleotides: TGTGCCAGCAGTGTACAGGGTAGCTCCTACGAGCAGTACTTC. V is TRBV25-1 and J is TRBJ2-7; D is possibly TRBD1 (6 bases). The CDR3 consists of 14 residues. V lost 4 bases, J lost 0 bases, and 10 bases lay in between. Germline V CDR1 and CDR2: MGHDK, SYGVNS.

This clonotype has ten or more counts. The CDR3 DNA is TGCGCCAGCAGCCCAGTCTACGGGGGCCGCGGAAACACTGAAGCTTTCTTT. This sequence encodes CASSPVYGGRGNTEAFF. The chain links TRBV5-1 to TRBJ1-1; a possible D gene is TRBD1 (6 bases). This CDR3 is 17 amino acids long. V shed 4 bases and J shed 2 bases, with 21 bases lying between them. The germline V gene encodes CDR1 SGHRS and CDR2 YFSETQ.

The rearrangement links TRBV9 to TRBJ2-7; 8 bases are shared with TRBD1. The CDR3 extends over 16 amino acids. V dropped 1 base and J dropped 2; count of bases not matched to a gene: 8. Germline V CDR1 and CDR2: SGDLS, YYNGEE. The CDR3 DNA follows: TGTGCCAGCAGCGTATCAGGGACAGGATTTCCCTACGAGCAGTACTTC. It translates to CASSVSGTGFPYEQYF.

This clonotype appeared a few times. In nucleotides, the CDR3 is TGTGCCAGCAGTCCCCCGACAGGTCGGACTGAAGCTTTCTTT. Protein product: CASSPPTGRTEAFF. The chain is built from TRBV28 and TRBJ1-1; the D gene is possibly TRBD1 (6 bases). Germline loops: CDR1 MDHEN, CDR2 SYDVKM. CDR3 size: 14 residues. V lost 5 bases and J lost 5, with 15 bases in between.

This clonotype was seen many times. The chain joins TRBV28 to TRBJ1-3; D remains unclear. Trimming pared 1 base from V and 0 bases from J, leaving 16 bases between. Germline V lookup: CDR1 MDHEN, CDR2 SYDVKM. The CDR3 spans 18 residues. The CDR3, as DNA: TGTGCCAGCAGTTTATTGTCTCCCAAGCCAGACTCTGGAAACACCATATATTTT. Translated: CASSLLSPKPDSGNTIYF.

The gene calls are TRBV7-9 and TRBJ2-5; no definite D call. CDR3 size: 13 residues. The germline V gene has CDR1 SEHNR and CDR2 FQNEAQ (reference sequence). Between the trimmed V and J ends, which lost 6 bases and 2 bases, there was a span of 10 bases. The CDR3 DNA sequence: TGTGCCAGCAGACTGGTCCCTCAAGAGACCCAGTACTTC. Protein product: CASRLVPQETQYF.

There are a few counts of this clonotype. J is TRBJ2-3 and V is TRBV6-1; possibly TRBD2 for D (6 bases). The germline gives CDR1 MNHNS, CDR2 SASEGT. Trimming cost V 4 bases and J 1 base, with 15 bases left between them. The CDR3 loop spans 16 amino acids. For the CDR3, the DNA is TGTGCCAGCAGTGGCGGCCCCGCGGGACGCACAGATACGCAGTATTTT. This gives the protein CASSGGPAGRTDTQYF.

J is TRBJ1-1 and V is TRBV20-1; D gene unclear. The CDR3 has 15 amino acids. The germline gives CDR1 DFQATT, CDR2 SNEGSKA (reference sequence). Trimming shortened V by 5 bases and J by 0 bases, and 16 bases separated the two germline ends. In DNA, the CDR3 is TGCAGTGCTGCTTCGGGCGAGTGGATGAACACTGAAGCTTTCTTT. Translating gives CSAASGEWMNTEAFF.

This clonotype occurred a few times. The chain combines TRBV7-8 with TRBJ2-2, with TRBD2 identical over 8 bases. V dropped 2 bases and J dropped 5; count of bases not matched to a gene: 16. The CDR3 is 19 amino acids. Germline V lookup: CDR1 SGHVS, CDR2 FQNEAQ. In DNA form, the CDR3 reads TGTGCCAGCAGCTTAATTGGTTCCGGGACTAGAATAAGGACCGGGGAGCTGTTTTTT. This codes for CASSLIGSGTRIRTGELFF. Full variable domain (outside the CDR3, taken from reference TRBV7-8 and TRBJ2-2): GAGVSQSPRYKVAKRGQDVALRCDPISGHVSLFWYQQALGQGPEFLTYFQNEAQLDKSGLPSDRFFAERPEGSVSTLKIQRTQQEDSAVYLCASSLIGSGTRIRTGELFFGEGSRLTVL.

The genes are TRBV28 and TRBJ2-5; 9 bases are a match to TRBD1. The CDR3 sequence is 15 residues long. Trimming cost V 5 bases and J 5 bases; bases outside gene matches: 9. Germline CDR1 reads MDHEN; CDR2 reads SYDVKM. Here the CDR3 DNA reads TGTGCCAGCAGTAGAGGGGACAGGGAATCGGAGACCCAGTACTTC. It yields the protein CASSRGDRESETQYF.

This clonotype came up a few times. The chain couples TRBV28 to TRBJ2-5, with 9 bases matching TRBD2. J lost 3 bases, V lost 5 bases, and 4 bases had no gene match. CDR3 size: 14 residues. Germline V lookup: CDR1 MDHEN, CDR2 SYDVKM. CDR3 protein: CASSPRTSEETQYF. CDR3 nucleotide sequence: TGTGCCAGCAGTCCCCGGACTAGCGAAGAGACCCAGTACTTC.

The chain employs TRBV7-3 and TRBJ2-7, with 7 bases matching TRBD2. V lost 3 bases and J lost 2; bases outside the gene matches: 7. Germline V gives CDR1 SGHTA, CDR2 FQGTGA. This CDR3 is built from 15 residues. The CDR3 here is CASSLGIAGPYEQYF. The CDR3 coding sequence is TGTGCCAGCAGCTTGGGGATAGCGGGCCCCTACGAGCAGTACTTC.

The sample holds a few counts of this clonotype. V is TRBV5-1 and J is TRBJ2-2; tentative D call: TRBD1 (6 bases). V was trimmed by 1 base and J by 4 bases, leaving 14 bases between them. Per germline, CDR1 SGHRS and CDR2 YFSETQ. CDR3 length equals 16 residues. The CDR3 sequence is CASSLYWTELTGELFF. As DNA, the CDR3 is TGCGCCAGCAGCTTGTATTGGACAGAGCTCACCGGGGAGCTGTTTTTT. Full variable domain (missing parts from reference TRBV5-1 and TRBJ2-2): KAGVTQTPRYLIKTRGQQVTLSCSPISGHRSVSWYQQTPGQGLQFLFEYFSETQRNKGNFPGRFSGRQFSNSRSEMNVSTLELGDSALYLCASSLYWTELTGELFFGEGSRLTVL.

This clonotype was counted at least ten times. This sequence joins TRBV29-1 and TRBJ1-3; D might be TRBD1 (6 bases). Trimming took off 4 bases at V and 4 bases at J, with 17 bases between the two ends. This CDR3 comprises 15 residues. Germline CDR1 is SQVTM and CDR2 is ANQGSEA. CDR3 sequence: CSVALSGARGNTIYF. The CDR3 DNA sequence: TGCAGCGTTGCTCTTTCGGGGGCGCGGGGAAACACCATATATTTT.

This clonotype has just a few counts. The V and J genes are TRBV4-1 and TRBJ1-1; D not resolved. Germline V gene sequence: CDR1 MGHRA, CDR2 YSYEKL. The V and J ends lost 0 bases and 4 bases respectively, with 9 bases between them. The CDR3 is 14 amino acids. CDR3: CASSQDWRLTEAFF. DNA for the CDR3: TGCGCCAGCAGCCAAGATTGGAGGCTCACTGAAGCTTTCTTT.